These T cell receptor beta chains were read from a single sample in a study of blood T cells in healthy people across ages. TCRdb ran MiXCR on the 5' RACE reads and lists one entry per CDR3 protein. The table lists under 2,000,000 distinct CDR3 sequences, roughly 52% of them singletons. The source material was blood. The source is a woman aged 40 to 50 in good health. Both conserved end residues are part of each CDR3. D genes are given only for firm matches. Some rows mark clone size as missing; the rest say once, few, many or name a class of expanded clone.

CDR3 protein | CDR3 DNA | D gene | V gene | CDR3 length | J gene | clone size
CASSQQLGTGETQYF | TGCGCCAGCAGCCAACAACTAGGAACAGGAGAGACCCAGTACTTC | - | TRBV4-1 | 15 | TRBJ2-5 | -
CASGGAGGSTDTQYF | TGCGCCTCTGGAGGGGCAGGGGGTAGCACAGATACGCAGTATTTT | - | TRBV10-2 | 15 | TRBJ2-3 | -
CAISDTKRGAPYEQYF | TGTGCCATCAGCGATACAAAGCGGGGGGCCCCCTACGAGCAGTACTTC | TRBD2 | TRBV10-3 | 16 | TRBJ2-7 | -
CASSYSGFTNTEAFF | TGTGCCAGCAGTTACTCTGGGTTTACGAACACTGAAGCTTTCTTT | - | TRBV6-2/TRBV6-3 | 15 | TRBJ1-1 | -
CASRPRRSTNEKLFF | TGTGCCAGCAGGCCTCGTCGGTCAACTAATGAAAAACTGTTTTTT | - | TRBV28 | 15 | TRBJ1-4 | -
CASSPGQRNIQYF | TGCGCCAGCAGCCCCGGACAGAGGAACATTCAGTACTTC | - | TRBV5-1 | 13 | TRBJ2-4 | many
CSAPEGTSGSYEQYF | TGCAGTGCTCCCGAAGGGACTAGCGGCTCCTACGAGCAGTACTTC | TRBD2 | TRBV20-1 | 15 | TRBJ2-7 | few
CASSTGDTKYEQYF | TGTGCCAGCTCAACCGGGGACACCAAATACGAGCAGTACTTC | - | TRBV6-1 | 14 | TRBJ2-7 | few
CASRLARDTQYF | TGTGCCAGCAGATTGGCTAGAGATACGCAGTATTTT | - | TRBV12-3/TRBV12-4 | 12 | TRBJ2-3 | -
CASSVSLIRMGGGPQETQYF | TGTGCCAGCAGCGTATCTTTAATTCGGATGGGCGGGGGGCCGCAAGAGACCCAGTACTTC | TRBD2 | TRBV9 | 20 | TRBJ2-5 | few
CASSQGQQGSEYNEQFF | TGCGCCAGCAGCCAAGGTCAACAGGGTTCCGAATACAATGAGCAGTTCTTC | - | TRBV4-3 | 17 | TRBJ2-1 | -
CASSPPIGETQYF | TGTGCCAGCAGCCCCCCGATAGGAGAGACCCAGTACTTC | - | TRBV11-2 | 13 | TRBJ2-5 | few
CASSPNGLAGGYNEQYF | TGTGCTAGCAGCCCAAATGGGCTAGCGGGGGGCTACAATGAGCAGTACTTC | TRBD2 | TRBV7-7 | 17 | TRBJ2-7 | -
CASSQDLRYFSSYNSPLHF | TGCGCCAGCAGCCAAGATCTTCGATATTTTAGCTCCTATAATTCACCCCTCCACTTT | - | TRBV4-3 | 19 | TRBJ1-6 | -
CASRGQGVRETQYF | TGCGCCAGCAGGGGACAGGGGGTTCGAGAGACCCAGTACTTC | TRBD1 | TRBV10-2 | 14 | TRBJ2-5 | few
CASSSKGHYSNQPQHF | TGTGCCAGCAGTTCCAAGGGACACTATAGCAATCAGCCCCAGCATTTT | - | TRBV6-5 | 16 | TRBJ1-5 | few